This T cell receptor beta chain was sequenced for a study of shared clonotypes between healthy human individuals. The assay used deep level. Sequencing used immunoSEQ multiplex PCR; TCRdb keeps in-frame clones, though not all of them. Of approximately 2.3 million clones in the sample, 80% to 95% are singletons; the top ten hold around 0.4%. The CDR3 runs to 14 residues. Germline CDR1 SGHRS, CDR2 YFSETQ. V was pared by 5 bases and J by 2 bases, with 10 bases between. This clonotype was sampled from a man aged 18 to 30 in good health. Some clones in this sample may be carry-over from other donors' samples. Input material: naive CD4+ T cells from PBMCs. The subset was: CD45RA+ positively selected. The chain recombines TRBV5-1 with TRBJ2-2, with D unclear. CDR3 coding DNA: TGCGCCAGCAGTTCAAATACAAACACCGGGGAGCTGTTTTTT. Translating it yields CASSSNTNTGELFF. The full variable domain, in which reference TRBV5-1 and TRBJ2-2 provide the parts outside the CDR3, is KAGVTQTPRYLIKTRGQQVTLSCSPISGHRSVSWYQQTPGQGLQFLFEYFSETQRNKGNFPGRFSGRQFSNSRSEMNVSTLELGDSALYLCASSSNTNTGELFFGEGSRLTVL.